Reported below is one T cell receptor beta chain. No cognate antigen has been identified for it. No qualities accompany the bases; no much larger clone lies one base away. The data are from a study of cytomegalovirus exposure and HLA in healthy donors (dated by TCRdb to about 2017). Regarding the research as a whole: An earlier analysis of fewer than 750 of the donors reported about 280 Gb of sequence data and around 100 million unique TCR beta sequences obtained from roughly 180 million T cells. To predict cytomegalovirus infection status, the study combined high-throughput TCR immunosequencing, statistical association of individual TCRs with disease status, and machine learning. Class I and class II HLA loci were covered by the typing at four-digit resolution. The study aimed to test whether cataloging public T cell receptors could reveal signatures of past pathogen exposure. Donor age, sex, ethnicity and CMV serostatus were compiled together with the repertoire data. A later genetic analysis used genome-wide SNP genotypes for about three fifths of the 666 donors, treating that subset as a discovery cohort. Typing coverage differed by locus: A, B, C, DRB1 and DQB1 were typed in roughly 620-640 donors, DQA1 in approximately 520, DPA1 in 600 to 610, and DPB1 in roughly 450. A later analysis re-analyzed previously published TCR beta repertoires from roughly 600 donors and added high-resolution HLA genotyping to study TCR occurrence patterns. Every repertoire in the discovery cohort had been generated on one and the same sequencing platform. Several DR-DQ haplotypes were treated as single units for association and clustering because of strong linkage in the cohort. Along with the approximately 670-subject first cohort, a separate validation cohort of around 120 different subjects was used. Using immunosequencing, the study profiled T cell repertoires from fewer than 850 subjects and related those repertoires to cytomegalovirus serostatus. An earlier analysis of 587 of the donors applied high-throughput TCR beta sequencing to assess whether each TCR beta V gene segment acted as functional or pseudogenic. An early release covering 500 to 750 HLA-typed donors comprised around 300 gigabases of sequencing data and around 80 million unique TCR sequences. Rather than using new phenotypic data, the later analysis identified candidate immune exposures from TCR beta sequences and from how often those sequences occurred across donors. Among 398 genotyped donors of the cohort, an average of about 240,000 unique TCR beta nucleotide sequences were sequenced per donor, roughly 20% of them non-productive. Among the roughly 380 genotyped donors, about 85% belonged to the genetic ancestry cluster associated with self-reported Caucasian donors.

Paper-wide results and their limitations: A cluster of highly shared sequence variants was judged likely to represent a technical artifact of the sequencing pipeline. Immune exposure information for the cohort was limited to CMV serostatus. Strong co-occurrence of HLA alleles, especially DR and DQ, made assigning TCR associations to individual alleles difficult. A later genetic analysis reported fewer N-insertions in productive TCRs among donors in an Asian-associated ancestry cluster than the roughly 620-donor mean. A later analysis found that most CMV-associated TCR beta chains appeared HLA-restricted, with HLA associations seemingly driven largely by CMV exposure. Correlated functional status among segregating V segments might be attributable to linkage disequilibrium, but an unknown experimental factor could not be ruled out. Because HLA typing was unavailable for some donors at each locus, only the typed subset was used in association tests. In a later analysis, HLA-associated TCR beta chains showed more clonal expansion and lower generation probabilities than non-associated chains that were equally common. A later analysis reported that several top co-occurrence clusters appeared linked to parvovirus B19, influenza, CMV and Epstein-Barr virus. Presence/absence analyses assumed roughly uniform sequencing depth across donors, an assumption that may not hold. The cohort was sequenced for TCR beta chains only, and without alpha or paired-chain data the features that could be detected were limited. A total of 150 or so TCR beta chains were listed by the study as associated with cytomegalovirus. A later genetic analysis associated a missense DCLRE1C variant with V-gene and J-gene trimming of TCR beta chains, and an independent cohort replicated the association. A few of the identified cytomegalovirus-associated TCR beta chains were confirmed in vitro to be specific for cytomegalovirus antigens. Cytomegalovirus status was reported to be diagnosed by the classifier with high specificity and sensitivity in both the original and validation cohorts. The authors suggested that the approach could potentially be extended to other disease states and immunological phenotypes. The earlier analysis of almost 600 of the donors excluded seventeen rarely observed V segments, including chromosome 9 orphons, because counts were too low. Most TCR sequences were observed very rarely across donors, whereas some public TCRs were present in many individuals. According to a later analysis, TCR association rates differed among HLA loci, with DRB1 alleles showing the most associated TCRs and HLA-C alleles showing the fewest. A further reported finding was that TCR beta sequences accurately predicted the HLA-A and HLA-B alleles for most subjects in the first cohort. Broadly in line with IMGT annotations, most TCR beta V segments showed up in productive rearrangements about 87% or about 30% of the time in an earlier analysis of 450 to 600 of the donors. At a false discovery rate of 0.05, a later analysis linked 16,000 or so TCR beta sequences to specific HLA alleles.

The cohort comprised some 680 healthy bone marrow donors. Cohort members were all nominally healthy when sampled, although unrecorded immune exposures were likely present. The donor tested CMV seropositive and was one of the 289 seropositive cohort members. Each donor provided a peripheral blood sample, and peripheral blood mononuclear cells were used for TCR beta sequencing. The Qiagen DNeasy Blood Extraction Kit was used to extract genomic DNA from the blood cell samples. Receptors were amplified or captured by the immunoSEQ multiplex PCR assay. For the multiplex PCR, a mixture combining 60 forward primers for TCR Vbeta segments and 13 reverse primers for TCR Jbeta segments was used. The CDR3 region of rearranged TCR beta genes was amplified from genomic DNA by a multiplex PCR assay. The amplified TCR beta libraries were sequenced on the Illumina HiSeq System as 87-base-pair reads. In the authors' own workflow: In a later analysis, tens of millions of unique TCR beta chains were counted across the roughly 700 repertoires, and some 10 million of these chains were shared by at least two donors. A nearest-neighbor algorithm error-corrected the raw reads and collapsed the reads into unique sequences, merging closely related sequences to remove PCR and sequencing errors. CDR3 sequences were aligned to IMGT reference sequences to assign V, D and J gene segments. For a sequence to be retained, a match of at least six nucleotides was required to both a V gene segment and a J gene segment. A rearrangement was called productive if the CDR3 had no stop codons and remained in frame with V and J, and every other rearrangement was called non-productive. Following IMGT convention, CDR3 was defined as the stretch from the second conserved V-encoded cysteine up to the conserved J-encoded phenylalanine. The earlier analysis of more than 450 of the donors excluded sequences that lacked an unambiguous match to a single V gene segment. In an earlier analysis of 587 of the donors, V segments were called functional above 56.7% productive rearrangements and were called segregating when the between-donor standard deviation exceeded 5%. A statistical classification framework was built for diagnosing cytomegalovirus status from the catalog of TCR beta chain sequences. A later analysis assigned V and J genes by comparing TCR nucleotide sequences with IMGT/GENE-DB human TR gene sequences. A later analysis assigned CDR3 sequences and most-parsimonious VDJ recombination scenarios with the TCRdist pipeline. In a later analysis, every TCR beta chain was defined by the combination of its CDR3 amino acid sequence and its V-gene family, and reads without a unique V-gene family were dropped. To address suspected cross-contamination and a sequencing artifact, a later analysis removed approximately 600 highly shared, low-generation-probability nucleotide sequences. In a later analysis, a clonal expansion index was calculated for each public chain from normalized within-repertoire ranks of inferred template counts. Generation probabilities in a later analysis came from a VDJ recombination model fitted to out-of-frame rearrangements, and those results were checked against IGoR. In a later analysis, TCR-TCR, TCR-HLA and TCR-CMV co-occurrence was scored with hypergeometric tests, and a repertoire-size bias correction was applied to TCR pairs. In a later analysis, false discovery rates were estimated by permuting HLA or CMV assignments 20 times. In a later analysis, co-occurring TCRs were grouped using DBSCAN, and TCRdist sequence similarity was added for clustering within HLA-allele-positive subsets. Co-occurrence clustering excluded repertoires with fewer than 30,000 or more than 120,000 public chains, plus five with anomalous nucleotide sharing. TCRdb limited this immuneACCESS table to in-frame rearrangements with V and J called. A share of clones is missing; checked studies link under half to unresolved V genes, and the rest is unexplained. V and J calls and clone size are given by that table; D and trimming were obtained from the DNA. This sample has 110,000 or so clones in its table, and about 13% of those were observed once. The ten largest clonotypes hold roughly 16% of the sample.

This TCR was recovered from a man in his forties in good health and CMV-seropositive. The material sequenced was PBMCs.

The nucleotide sequence is given as TGTGCCAGCAGTGCGGGACTAGCGGGAGCAAGCGAGCAGTTCTTC. Translation gives CASSAGLAGASEQFF. This receptor chain uses TRBV2 and TRBJ2-1; TRBD2 matches 14 bases in the middle. V has 4 bases trimmed and J has 10 bases trimmed; junction bases matching no gene number 6. The CDR3 runs 15 amino acids, cysteine and phenylalanine included. The sequence is cut down to CDR3 DNA, 45 bases in frame from base 1. For CDR1 and CDR2, the germline V gene lists SNHLY and FYNNEI.